The subject of this entry is one TCR beta chain. The source of the sample is a study of spatial heterogeneity in lung cancer. Stated time point: sample taken at primary tumor resection. Whole RNA came from tumor, nontumor lung or frozen PBMC and was sequenced without being sorted. Samples came from some 71 TRACERx patients with untreated early-stage lung cancer. Each CDR3 protein gets one entry after TCRdb re-called the 5' RACE reads with MiXCR. This table has some 47,000 distinct CDR3 sequences, less than 9% appearing once. The CDR3 loop spans 15 amino acids. CDR1 is WNHNN and CDR2 is SYGVQD in the germline V gene (reference sequence). V lost 5 bases and J 4 bases, leaving 17 bases between the germline ends.

Here the sequenced sample was PBMCs, taken at surgery. This chain uses TRBV10-1 with TRBJ2-5; D unresolved. This receptor was taken from a female donor with early-stage non-small cell lung cancer. CDR3 coding DNA: TGCGCCAGCAGTCTTGACCGTCCTCCCCTAGAGACCCAGTACTTC. This sequence encodes CASSLDRPPLETQYF.